Presented here are 3 T cell receptor beta chains from one specimen sequenced in a study of blood T cell repertoires in COVID-19. TCRdb keeps only in-frame clones here, not all; method: immunoSEQ multiplex PCR. This sample has 35,000 to 55,000 clones, with roughly 71% found just once. The sample taken for sequencing was peripheral blood. The receptors originated from an older man with acute or convalescent COVID-19.

V usage is TRBV19 and J usage is TRBJ1-5, with D uncertain. This CDR3 region has 13 residues. Germline V gene data show CDR1 as LNHDA and CDR2 as SQIVND (reference sequence). V gave up 5 bases and J gave up 6 bases, with 11 bases separating them. The CDR3 sequence is CASSPQSRQPQHF. The CDR3 DNA sequence: TGTGCCAGTAGTCCCCAGTCCCGTCAGCCCCAGCATTTT.

V is TRBV5-1 and J is TRBJ2-3, with 9 bases aligning to TRBD1. With V trimmed by 2 bases and J by 4 bases, 5 bases remained unmatched. Germline-derived CDR1 and CDR2 are SGHRS and YFSETQ. The CDR3 has 15 amino acids. CDR3 amino acids: CASSFTQGASDTQYF. Here the CDR3 DNA reads TGCGCCAGCAGCTTTACACAGGGGGCCTCAGATACGCAGTATTTT.

The chain joins TRBV23-1 to TRBJ2-7; D is perhaps TRBD2 (6 bases). TRBV23-1 is labeled an ORF, and its function is uncertain. The CDR3 covers 13 residues. V lost 3 bases and J 4 bases, leaving 10 bases between the germline ends. The CDR3 region is CASSQGGLYEQYF. CDR3 nucleotides: TGCGCCAGCAGTCAGGGCGGACTATACGAGCAGTACTTC.